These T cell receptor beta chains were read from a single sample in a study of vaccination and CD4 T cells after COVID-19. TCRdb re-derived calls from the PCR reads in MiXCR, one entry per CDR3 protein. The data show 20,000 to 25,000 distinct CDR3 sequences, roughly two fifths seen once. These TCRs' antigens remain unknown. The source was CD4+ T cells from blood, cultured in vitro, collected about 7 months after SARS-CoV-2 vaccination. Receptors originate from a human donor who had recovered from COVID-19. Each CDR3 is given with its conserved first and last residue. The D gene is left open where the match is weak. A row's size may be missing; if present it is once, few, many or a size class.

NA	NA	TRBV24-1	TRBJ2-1	TGTGCCACCAGTGACTGGAATGAGCAGTTCTTC	CATSDWNEQFF
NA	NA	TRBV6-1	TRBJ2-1	TGTGCCAGCAGTGAATGGGACATTACCTACAATGAGCAGTTCTTC	CASSEWDITYNEQFF
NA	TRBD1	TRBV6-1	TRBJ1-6	TGTGCCAGCGGGTCCCCGGGACAGGGAAGCACCTATAATTCACCCCTCCACTTT	CASGSPGQGSTYNSPLHF
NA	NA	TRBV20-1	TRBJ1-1	TGCAGTGCTGGCCCGGGGGGCCCCACTACTAACACTGAAGCTTTCTTT	CSAGPGGPTTNTEAFF
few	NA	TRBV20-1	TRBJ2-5	TGCAGTGCTAATACGGGCTTCCAAGAGACCCAGTACTTC	CSANTGFQETQYF
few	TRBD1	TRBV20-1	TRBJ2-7	TGCAGTGCTAGTATTCGGACAGGTACATACGAGCAGTACTTC	CSASIRTGTYEQYF
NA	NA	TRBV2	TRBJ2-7	TGTGCCAGCAGTGGACTACGGACAGTCTCCTACGAGCAGTACTTC	CASSGLRTVSYEQYF
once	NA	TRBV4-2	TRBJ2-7	TGTGCCAGCAGCCTAGACATTGGGGTAAGGCAGTACTTC	CASSLDIGVRQYF
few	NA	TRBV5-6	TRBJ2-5	TGTGCCAGCAGTGATCGGGAGACCCAGTACTTC	CASSDRETQYF
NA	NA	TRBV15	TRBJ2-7	TGTGCCACCAGCTACGGAGCCTACGAGCAGTACTTC	CATSYGAYEQYF
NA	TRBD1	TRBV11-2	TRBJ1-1	TGTGCCAGCAGTTCCAGGACAGGAGCGAACACTGAAGCTTTCTTT	CASSSRTGANTEAFF
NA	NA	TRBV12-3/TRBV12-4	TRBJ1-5	TGTGCCAGTACAGGAAATATCGAGGGTCCCCAGCATTTT	CASTGNIEGPQHF
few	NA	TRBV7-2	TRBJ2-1	TGTGCCAGCAGCTTAGGGGACGGCTCCACCTACAATGAGCAGTTCTTC	CASSLGDGSTYNEQFF
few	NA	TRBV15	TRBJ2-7	TGTGCCACCAGCAGAGATATTGGGCTCTACTCGGCCGAGCAGTACTTC	CATSRDIGLYSAEQYF